This T cell receptor (beta chain) originates from a study of regulatory T cells in long-lasting Graves disease. This sample's time point: persistent/refractory GD, antithyroid drugs over 5 years with positive TRAb. The TCR library was made from RNA extracted from PBMCs. Through Arm-PCR of CDR3 regions and iRepertoire HTBI primers, TCR beta libraries were built. TCRdb re-called the multiplex PCR reads through MiXCR, storing one row per CDR3 protein. The table has about 470,000 distinct CDR3 sequences, under 25% seen once. This clonotype was counted only a few times. Unmatched junction bases numbered 2, after V lost 2 bases and J lost 5 bases. CDR1 and CDR2 from the germline V gene are LNHDA and SQIVND (reference sequence). This CDR3 is built from 14 residues.

The genes are TRBV19 and TRBJ2-2, with 7 positions matching TRBD2. Sequencing was performed on peripheral blood mononuclear cells (PBMCs), taken when the disease was refractory, from a patient treated with antithyroid drugs. The sequence was collected from a female donor with Graves disease. CDR3 region: CASSISGGTGELFF. The CDR3 bases are TGTGCCAGTAGTATATCGGGGGGTACCGGGGAGCTGTTTTTT.